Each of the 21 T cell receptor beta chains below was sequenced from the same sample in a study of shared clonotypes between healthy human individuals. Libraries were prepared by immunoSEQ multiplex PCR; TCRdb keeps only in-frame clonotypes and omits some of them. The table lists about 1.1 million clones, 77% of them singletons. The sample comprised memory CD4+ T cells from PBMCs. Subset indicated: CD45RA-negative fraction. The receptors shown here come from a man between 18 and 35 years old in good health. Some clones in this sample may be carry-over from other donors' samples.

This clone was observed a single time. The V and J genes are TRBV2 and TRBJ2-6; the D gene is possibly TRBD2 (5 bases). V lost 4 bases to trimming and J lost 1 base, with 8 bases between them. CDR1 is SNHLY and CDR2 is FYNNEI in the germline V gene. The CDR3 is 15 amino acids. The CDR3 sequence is CASSVSGSGANVLTF. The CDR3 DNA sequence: TGTGCCAGCAGTGTGTCGGGGTCTGGGGCCAACGTCCTGACTTTC. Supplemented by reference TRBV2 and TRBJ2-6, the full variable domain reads EPEVTQTPSHQVTQMGQEVILRCVPISNHLYFYWYRQILGQKVEFLVSFYNNEISEKSEIFDDQFSVERPDGSNFTLKIRSTKLEDSAMYFCASSVSGSGANVLTFGAGSRLTVL.

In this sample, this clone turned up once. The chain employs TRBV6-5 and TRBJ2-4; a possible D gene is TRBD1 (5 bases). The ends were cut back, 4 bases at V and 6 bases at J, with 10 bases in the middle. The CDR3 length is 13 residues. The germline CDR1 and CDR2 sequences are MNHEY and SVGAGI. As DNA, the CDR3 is TGTGCCAGCAGTTCCATCGACAGAAACATTCAGTACTTC. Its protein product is CASSSIDRNIQYF.

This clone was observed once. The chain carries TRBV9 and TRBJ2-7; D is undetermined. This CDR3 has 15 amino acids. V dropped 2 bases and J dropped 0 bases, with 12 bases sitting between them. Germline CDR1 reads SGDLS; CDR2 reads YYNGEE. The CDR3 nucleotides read TGTGCCAGCAGCGTTGGTCTGGCTACCTCCTACGAGCAGTACTTC. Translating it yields CASSVGLATSYEQYF. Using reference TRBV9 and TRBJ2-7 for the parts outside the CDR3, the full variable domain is DSGVTQTPKHLITATGQRVTLRCSPRSGDLSVYWYQQSLDQGLQFLIQYYNGEERAKGNILERFSAQQFPDLHSELNLSSLELGDSALYFCASSVGLATSYEQYFGPGTRLTVT.

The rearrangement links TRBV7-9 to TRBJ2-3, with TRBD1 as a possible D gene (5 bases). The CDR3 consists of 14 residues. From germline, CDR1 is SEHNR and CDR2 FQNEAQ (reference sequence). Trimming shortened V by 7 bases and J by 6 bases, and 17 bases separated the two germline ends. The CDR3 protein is CASTSARVADTQYF. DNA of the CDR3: TGTGCCAGCACCTCGGCCAGGGTCGCGGATACGCAGTATTTT.

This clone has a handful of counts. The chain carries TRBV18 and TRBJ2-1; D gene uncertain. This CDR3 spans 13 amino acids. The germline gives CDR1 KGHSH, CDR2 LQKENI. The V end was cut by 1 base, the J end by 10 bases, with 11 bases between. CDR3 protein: CASSPRVAGEQFF. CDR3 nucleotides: TGTGCCAGCTCACCACGCGTCGCAGGAGAGCAGTTCTTC.

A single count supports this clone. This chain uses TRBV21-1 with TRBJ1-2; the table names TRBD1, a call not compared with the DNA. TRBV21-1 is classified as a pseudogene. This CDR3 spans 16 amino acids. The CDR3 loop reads CASSCRGRDRLYGYTF. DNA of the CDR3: TGTGCCAGCAGCTGTCGGGGCCGGGACAGGCTATATGGCTACACCTTC.

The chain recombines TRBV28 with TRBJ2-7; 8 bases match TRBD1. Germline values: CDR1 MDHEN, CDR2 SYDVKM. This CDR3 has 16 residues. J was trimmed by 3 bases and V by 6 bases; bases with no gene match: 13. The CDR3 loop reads CASSHQPGQGLYEQYF. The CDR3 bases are TGTGCCAGCAGCCACCAGCCCGGACAGGGACTCTACGAGCAGTACTTC. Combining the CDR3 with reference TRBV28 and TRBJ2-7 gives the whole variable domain DVKVTQSSRYLVKRTGEKVFLECVQDMDHENMFWYRQDPGLGLRLIYFSYDVKMKEKGDIPEGYSVSREKKERFSLILESASTNQTSMYLCASSHQPGQGLYEQYFGPGTRLTVT.

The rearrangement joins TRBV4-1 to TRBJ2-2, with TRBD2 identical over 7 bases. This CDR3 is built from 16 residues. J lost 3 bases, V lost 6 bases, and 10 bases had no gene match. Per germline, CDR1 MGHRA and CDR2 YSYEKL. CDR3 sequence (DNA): TGCGCCAGCAGACGGACTGGGGACTATCACACCGGGGAGCTGTTTTTT. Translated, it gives CASRRTGDYHTGELFF.

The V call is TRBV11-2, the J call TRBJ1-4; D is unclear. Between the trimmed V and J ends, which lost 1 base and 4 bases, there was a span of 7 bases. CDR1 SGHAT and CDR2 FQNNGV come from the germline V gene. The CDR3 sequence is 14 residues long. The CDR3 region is CASSLVGFNEKLFF. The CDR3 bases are TGTGCCAGCAGCTTAGTCGGATTTAATGAAAAACTGTTTTTT.

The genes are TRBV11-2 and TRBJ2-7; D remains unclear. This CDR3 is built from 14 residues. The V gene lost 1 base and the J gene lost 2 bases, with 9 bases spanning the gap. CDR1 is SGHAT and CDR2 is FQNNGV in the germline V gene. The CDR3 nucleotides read TGTGCCAGCAGCTTAGGGGCCACCACCTACGAGCAGTACTTC. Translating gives CASSLGATTYEQYF.

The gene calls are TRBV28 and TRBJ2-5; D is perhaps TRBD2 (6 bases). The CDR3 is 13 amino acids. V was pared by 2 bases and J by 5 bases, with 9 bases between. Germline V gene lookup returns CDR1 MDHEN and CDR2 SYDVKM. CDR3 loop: CASSLLARETQYF. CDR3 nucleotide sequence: TGTGCCAGCAGTTTACTAGCGAGGGAGACCCAGTACTTC.

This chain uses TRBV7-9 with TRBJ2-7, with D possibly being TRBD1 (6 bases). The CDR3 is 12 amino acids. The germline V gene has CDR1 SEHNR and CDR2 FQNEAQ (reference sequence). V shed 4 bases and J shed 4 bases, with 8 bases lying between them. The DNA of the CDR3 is TGTGCCAGCAGCTCGACAGGTTACGAGCAGTACTTC. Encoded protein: CASSSTGYEQYF.

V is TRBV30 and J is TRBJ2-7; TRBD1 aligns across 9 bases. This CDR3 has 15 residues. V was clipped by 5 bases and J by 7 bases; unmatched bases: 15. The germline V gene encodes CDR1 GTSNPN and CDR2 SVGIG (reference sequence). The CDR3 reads CAWGTGDREAGEQYF. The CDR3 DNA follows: TGTGCCTGGGGGACTGGGGACAGGGAGGCGGGTGAGCAGTACTTC.

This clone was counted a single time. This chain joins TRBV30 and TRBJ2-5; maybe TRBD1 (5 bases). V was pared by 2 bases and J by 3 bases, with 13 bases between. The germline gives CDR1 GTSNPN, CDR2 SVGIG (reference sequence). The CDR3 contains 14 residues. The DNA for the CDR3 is TGTGCCTGGAGTAACGGGCAGGGAAAAGAGACCCAGTACTTC. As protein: CAWSNGQGKETQYF.

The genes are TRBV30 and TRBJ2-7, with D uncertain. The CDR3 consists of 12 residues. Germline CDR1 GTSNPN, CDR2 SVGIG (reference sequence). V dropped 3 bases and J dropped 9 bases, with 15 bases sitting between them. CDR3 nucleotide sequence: TGTGCCTGGAGCGCACTCTCTTCGGCGCAGTACTTC. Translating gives CAWSALSSAQYF.

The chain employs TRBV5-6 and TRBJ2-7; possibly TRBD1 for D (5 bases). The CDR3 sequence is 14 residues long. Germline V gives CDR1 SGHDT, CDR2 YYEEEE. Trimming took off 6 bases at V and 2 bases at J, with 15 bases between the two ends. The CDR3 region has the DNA TGTGCCAGCAAGCGACAGTCCATAGCCTACGAGCAGTACTTC. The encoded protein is CASKRQSIAYEQYF.

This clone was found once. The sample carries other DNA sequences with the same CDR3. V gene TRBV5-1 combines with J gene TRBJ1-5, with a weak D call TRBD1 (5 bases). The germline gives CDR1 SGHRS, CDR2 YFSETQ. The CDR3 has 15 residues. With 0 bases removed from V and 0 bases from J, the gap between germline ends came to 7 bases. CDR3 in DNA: TGCGCCAGCAGCTTGGATGGGGGTAGCAATCAGCCCCAGCATTTT. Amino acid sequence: CASSLDGGSNQPQHF. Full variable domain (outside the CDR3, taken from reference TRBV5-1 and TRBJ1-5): KAGVTQTPRYLIKTRGQQVTLSCSPISGHRSVSWYQQTPGQGLQFLFEYFSETQRNKGNFPGRFSGRQFSNSRSEMNVSTLELGDSALYLCASSLDGGSNQPQHFGDGTRLSIL.

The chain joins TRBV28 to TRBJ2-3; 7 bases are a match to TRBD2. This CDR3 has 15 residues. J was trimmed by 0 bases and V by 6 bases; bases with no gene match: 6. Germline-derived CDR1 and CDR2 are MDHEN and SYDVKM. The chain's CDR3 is CASSRAGTSTDTQYF. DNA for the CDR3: TGTGCCAGCAGCCGAGCGGGAACTAGCACAGATACGCAGTATTTT.

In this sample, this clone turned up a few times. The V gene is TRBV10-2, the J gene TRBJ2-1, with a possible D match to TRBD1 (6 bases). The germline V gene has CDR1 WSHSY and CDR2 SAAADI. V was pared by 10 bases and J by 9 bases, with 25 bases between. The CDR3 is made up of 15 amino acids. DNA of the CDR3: TGCGCCACCTCGACGGGCCAGGGGCCCCCTCTTGAGCAGTTCTTC. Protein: CATSTGQGPPLEQFF.

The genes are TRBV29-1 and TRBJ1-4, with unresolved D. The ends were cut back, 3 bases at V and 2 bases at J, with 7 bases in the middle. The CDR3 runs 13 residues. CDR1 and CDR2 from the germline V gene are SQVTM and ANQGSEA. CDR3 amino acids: CSVESGTNEKLFF. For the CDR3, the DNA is TGCAGCGTTGAGTCTGGGACTAATGAAAAACTGTTTTTT.

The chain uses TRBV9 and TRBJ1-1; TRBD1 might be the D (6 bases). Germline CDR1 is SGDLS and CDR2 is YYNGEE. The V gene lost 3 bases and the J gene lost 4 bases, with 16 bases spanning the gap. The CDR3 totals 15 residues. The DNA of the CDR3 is TGTGCCAGCAGCGCTAGGACAGCCGTCGGCACTGAAGCTTTCTTT. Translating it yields CASSARTAVGTEAFF.